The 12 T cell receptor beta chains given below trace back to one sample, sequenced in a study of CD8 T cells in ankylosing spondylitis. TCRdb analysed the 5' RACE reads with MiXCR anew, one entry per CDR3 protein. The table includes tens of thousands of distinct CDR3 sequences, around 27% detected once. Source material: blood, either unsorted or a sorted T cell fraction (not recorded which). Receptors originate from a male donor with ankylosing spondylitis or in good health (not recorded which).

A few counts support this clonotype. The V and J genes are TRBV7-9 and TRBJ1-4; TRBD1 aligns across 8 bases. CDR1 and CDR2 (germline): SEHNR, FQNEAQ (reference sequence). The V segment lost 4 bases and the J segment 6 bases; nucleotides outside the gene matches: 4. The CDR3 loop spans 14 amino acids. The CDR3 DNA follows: TGTGCCAGCAGCTCGACAGGGGCGTATGAAAAACTGTTTTTT. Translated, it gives CASSSTGAYEKLFF.

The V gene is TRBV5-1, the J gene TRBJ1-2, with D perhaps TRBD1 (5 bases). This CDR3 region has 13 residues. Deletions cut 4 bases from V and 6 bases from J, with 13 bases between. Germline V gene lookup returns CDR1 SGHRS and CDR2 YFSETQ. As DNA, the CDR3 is TGCGCCAGCAGCCTACCGGGGGAGGATGGCTACACCTTC. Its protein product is CASSLPGEDGYTF. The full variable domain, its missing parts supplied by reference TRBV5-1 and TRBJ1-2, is KAGVTQTPRYLIKTRGQQVTLSCSPISGHRSVSWYQQTPGQGLQFLFEYFSETQRNKGNFPGRFSGRQFSNSRSEMNVSTLELGDSALYLCASSLPGEDGYTFGSGTRLTVV.

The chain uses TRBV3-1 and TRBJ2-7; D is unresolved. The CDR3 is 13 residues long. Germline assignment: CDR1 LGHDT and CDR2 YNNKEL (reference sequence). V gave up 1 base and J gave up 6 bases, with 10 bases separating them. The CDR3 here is CASSQGLPSEQYV. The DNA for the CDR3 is TGTGCCAGCAGCCAAGGACTTCCCTCCGAGCAGTACGTC.

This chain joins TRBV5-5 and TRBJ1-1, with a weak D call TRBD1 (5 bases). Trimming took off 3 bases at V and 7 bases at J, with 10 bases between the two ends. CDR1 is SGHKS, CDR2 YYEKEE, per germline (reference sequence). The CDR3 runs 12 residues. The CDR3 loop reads CASSWDGYEAFF. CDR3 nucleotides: TGTGCCAGCAGCTGGGACGGATATGAAGCTTTCTTT.

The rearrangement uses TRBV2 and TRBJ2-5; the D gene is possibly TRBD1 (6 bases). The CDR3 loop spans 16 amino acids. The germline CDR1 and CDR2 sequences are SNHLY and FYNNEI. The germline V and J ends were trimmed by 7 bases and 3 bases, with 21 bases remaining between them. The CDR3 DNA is TGTGCCAGCATCAATCTCGACAGGAAAAAAGAAGAGACCCAGTACTTC. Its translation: CASINLDRKKEETQYF.

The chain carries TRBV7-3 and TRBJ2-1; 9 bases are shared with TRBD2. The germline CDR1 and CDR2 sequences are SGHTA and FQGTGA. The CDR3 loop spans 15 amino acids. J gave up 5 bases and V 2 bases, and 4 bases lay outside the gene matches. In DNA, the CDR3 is TGTGCCAGCAGCTTATCGACTAGCGGTAACAATGAGCAGTTCTTC. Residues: CASSLSTSGNNEQFF.

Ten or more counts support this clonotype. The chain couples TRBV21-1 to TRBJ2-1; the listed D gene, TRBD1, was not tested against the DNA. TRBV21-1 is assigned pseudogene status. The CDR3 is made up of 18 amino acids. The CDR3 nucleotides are TGTGCCAGCAGCCCGTCTCAAGGTCCCGCGAGCAACTACAATGAGCAGTTCTTC. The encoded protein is CASSPSQGPASNYNEQFF.

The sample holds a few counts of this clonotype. In nucleotides, the CDR3 is TGTGCCAGCAGCTTATCCCACGGGGATTCACCCCTCCACTTT. Translated, it gives CASSLSHGDSPLHF. The chain combines TRBV7-3 with TRBJ1-6, with D hard to call. Germline loops: CDR1 SGHTA, CDR2 FQGTGA. The V and J ends lost 2 bases and 8 bases respectively, with 10 bases between them. The CDR3 runs 14 residues.

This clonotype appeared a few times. In nucleotides, the CDR3 is TGCAGTGCTAGAGCCCCGGGAGGCGCTTTTGGCTACACCTTC. This gives the protein CSARAPGGAFGYTF. This chain connects TRBV20-1 to TRBJ1-2, with no clear D. V lost 1 base and J lost 7, with 16 bases in between. The length of the CDR3 is 14 residues. CDR1 is DFQATT and CDR2 is SNEGSKA in the germline V gene (reference sequence).

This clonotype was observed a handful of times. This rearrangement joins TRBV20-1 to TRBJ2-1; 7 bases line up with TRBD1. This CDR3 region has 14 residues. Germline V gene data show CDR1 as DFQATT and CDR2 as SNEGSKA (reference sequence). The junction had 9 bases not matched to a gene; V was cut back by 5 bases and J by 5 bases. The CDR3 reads CSALIPGTDNEQFF. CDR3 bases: TGCAGTGCTCTTATTCCCGGGACAGACAATGAGCAGTTCTTC.

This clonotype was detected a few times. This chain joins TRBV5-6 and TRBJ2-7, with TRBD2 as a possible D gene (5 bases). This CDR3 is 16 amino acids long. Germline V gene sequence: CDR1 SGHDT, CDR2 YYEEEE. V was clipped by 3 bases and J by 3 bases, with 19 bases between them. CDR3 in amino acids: CASSSFFPGRYYEQYV. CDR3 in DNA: TGTGCCAGCAGCTCCTTCTTCCCGGGAAGGTACTACGAGCAGTACGTC.

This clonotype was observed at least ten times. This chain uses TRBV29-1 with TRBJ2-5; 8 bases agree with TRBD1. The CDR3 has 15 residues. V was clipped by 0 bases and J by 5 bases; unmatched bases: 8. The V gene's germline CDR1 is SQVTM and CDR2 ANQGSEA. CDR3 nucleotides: TGCAGCGTTGAAGAAATGTCAGGGGGCGTGGAGACCCAGTACTTC. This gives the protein CSVEEMSGGVETQYF.